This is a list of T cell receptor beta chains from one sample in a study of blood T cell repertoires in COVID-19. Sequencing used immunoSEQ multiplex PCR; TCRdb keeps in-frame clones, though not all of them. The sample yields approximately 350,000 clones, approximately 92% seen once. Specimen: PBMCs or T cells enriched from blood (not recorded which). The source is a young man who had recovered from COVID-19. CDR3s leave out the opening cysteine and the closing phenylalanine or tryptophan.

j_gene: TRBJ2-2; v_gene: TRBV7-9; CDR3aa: ASSLAREAGELF
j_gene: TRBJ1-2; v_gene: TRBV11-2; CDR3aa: ASSLAGPLRGYGYT
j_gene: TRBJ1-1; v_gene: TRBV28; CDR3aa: ASSPGHKRNTEAF
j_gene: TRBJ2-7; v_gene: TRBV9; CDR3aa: ASSPQGQSAVNEQY
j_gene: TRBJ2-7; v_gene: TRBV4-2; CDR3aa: ASSQTVTISYEQY
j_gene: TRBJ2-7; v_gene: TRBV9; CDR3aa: ASSGPPSYEQY
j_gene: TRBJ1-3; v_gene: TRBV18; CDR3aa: ASSQTGGLTGNTIY
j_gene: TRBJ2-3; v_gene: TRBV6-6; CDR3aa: ASSYSNGGSTDTQY
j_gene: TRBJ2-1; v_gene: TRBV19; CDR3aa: ASSRQGLYNEQF
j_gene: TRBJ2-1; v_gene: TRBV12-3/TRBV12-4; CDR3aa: ASSSRDNEQF
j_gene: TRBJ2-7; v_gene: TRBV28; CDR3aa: ASSGARSYEQY
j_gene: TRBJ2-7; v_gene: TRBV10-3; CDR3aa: AIRNSGRAYEQY
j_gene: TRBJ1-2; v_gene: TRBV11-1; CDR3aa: ASSLTQLNYGYT
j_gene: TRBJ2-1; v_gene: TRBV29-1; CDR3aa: STEVGMLYNEQF
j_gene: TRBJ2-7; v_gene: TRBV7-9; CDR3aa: ASSPSTGRGPYEQY
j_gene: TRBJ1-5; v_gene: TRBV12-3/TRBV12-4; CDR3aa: ASSRTPQQPQH
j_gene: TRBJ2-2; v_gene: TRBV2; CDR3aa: ASSDGLYGELF
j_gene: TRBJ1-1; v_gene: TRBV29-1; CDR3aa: SVVFRWGAEAF
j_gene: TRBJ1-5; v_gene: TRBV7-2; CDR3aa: ASSQTLVGNQPQH
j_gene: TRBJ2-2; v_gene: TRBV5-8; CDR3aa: ASTLGSGELF
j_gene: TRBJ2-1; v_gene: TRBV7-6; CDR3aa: ASSSPDREFNNEQF
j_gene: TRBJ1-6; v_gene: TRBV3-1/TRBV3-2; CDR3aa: ASSRDRGTYNSPLH
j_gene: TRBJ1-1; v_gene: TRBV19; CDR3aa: ASSKINLGHLKNTEAF
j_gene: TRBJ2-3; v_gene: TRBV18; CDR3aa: ASSPSGATDTQY
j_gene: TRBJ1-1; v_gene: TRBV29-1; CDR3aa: SVRSPGQGSSWEAF